This is a list of T cell receptor beta chains from one sample in a study of human T cells and chemical hapten exposure. TCRdb used MiXCR to reprocess the RACE reads, holding one entry per CDR3 protein. Of 65,000 or so distinct CDR3 sequences listed, approximately 6.5% are singletons. The sequencing input was whole blood. Source of these receptors: a female donor in good health. Some clones in this sample may be carry-over from other donors' samples. The CDR3 runs from the conserved cysteine through the conserved F or W. The order of the fields is clone size, V gene, CDR3 length, CDR3 protein. Clone size, where shown, is once, few, many, or a class for clones that have expanded.

clone_size: NA
v_call: TRBV29-1
cdr3_length: 9
cdr3_aa: CSVEFGQFF

clone_size: NA
v_call: TRBV9
cdr3_length: 14
cdr3_aa: CASSPTGAGRPQHF

clone_size: NA
v_call: TRBV2
cdr3_length: 15
cdr3_aa: CASRATLTGRDEQYF

clone_size: many
v_call: TRBV10-1
cdr3_length: 16
cdr3_aa: CASSGLAGIHTDTQYF

clone_size: many
v_call: TRBV2
cdr3_length: 15
cdr3_aa: CASSENQGLNTEAFF

clone_size: NA
v_call: TRBV20-1
cdr3_length: 14
cdr3_aa: CSARLGQGRHEQYF

clone_size: many
v_call: TRBV11-2
cdr3_length: 15
cdr3_aa: CASSFSGLGPYEQYF

clone_size: many
v_call: TRBV4-1
cdr3_length: 14
cdr3_aa: CASSQERPADEQYF

clone_size: many
v_call: TRBV6-5
cdr3_length: 15
cdr3_aa: CASSYFGQGEVGQFF

clone_size: NA
v_call: TRBV15
cdr3_length: 15
cdr3_aa: CATSGGLAGVYEQYF

clone_size: NA
v_call: TRBV9
cdr3_length: 17
cdr3_aa: CASSVEPRGQGDAGYTF

clone_size: many
v_call: TRBV29-1
cdr3_length: 12
cdr3_aa: CSVEGGDYEQYF

clone_size: few
v_call: TRBV20-1
cdr3_length: 16
cdr3_aa: CSARDGRTGERGEQFF

clone_size: NA
v_call: TRBV7-2
cdr3_length: 11
cdr3_aa: CASSHKETQYF

clone_size: few
v_call: TRBV28
cdr3_length: 12
cdr3_aa: CASSFEMGEQFF

clone_size: NA
v_call: TRBV24-1
cdr3_length: 12
cdr3_aa: CATNPFWEEQYF

clone_size: NA
v_call: TRBV5-1
cdr3_length: 15
cdr3_aa: CASSFDRSVSYEQYF